The clone carrying this T cell receptor beta chain showed up just a few times. These data are taken from a study of shared T cell receptors in the human thymus. The CDR3 has 18 amino acids. The V end was cut by 4 bases, the J end by 5 bases, with 27 bases between. Germline CDR1 SEHNR, CDR2 FQNEAQ (reference sequence). The method was immunoSEQ multiplex PCR; TCRdb's version includes in-frame clones alone and lacks a portion of them. The sample has about 610,000 clones, roughly 90% seen once. These records were also assigned to another study, of human thymus T cells. That source adds: The study used thymus tissue resected during corrective heart surgery.

The sequenced sample was thymocytes. The chain recombines TRBV7-9 with TRBJ2-7; D not certain. The receptor's source is a boy under three years old with a congenital heart defect. The CDR3 region has the DNA TGTGCCAGCAGCTCTAAGCCTGATCGAGACGCAGGCCTCCACGAGCAGTACTTC. Residues: CASSSKPDRDAGLHEQYF.